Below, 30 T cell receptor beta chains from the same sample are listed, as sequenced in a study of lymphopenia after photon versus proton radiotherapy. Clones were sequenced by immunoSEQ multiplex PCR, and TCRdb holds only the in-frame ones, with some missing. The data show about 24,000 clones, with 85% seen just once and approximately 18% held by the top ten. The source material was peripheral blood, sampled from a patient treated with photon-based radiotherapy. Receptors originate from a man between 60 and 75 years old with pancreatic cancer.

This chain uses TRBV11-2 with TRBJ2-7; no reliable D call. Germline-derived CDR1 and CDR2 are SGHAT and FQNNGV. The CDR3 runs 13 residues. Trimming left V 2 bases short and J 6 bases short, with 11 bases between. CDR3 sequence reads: CASSLLVGREQYF. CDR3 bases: TGTGCCAGCAGCTTACTTGTAGGGCGCGAGCAGTACTTC.

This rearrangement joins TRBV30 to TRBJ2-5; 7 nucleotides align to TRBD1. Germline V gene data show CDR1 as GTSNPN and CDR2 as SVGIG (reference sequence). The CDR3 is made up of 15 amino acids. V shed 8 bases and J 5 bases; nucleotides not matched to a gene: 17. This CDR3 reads CAGGSVARGLETQYF. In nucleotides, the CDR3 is TGTGCCGGGGGTTCGGTAGCGAGGGGGCTCGAGACCCAGTACTTC.

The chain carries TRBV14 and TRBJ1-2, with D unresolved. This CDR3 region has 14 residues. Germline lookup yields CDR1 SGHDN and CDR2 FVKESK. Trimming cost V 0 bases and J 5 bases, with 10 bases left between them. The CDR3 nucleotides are TGTGCCAGCAGCCAAGATCTGCGGGGATATGGCTACACCTTC. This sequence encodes CASSQDLRGYGYTF.

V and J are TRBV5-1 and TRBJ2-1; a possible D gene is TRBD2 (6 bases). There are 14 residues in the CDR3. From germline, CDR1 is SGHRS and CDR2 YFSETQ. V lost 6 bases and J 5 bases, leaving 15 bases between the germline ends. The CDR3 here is CASTKQAGHNEQFF. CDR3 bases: TGCGCCAGCACCAAGCAAGCGGGCCACAATGAGCAGTTCTTC.

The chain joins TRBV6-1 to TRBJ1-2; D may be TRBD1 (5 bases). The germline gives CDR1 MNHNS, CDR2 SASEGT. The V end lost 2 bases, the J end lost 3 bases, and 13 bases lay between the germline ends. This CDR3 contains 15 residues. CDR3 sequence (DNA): TGTGCCAGCAGTGAAATTGGGGGGGGTCACTATGGCTACACCTTC. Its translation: CASSEIGGGHYGYTF.

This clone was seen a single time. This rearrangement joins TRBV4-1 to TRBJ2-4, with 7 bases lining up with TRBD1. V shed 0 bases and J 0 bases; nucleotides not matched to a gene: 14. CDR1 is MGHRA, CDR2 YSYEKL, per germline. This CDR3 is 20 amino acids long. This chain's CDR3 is CASSQEFGRGLEGAKNIQYF. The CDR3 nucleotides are TGCGCCAGCAGCCAAGAATTCGGCAGGGGGTTAGAAGGAGCCAAAAACATTCAGTACTTC.

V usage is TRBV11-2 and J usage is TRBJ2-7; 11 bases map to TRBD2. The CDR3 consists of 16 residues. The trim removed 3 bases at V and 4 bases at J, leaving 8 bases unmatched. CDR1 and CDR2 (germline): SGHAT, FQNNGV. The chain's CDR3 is CASSFIAGGPLYEQYF. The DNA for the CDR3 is TGTGCCAGCAGCTTCATAGCGGGGGGGCCGCTATACGAGCAGTACTTC.

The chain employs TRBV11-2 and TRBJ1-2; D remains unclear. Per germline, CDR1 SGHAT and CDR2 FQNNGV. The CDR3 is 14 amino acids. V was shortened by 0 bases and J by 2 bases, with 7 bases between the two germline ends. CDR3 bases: TGTGCCAGCAGCTTAGATCCAAGAAACTATGGCTACACCTTC. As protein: CASSLDPRNYGYTF.

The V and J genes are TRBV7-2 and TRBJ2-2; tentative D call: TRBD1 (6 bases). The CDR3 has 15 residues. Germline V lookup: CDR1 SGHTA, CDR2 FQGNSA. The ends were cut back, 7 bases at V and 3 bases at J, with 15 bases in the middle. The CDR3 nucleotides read TGTGCCAGCACCCCGTGGGGGCAGTACACCGGGGAGCTGTTTTTT. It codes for CASTPWGQYTGELFF.

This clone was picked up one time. The DNA for the CDR3 is TGCGCCAGCAGCTCTTTTCAATGGGCGGAGACCCAGTACTTC. Its protein product is CASSSFQWAETQYF. The chain employs TRBV5-1 and TRBJ2-5; D remains ambiguous. Trimming left V 3 bases short and J 5 bases short, with 14 bases between. CDR1 and CDR2 (germline): SGHRS, YFSETQ. The CDR3 is 14 amino acids.

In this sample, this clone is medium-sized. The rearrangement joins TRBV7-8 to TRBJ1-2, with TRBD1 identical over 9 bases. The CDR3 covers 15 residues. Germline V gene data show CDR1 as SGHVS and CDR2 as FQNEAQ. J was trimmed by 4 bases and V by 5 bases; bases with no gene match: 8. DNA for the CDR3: TGTGCCAGCAGCACAACAGGGGGCGGGGGCTATGGCTACACCTTC. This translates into CASSTTGGGGYGYTF.

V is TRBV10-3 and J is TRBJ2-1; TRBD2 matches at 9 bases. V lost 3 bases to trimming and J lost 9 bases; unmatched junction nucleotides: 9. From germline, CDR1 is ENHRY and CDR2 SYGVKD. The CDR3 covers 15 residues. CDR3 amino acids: CAISDLAGGRSEQFF. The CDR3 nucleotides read TGTGCCATCAGTGATTTGGCGGGGGGGAGGAGTGAGCAGTTCTTC.

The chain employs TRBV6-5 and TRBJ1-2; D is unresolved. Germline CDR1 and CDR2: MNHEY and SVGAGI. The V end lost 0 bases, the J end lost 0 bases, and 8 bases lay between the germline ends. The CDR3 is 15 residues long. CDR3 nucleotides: TGTGCCAGCAGTTACTCAGAACTATCTAACTATGGCTACACCTTC. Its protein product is CASSYSELSNYGYTF.

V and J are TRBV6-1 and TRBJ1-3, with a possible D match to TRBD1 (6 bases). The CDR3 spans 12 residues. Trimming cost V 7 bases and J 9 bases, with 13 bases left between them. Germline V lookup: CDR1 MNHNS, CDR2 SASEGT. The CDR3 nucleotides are TGTGCCAGCACCGGACAGAGTAGCACCATATATTTT. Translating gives CASTGQSSTIYF.

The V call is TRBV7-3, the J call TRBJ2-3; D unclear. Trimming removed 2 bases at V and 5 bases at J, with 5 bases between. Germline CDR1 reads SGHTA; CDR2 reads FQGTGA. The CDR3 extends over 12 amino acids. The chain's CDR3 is CASSLVGDTQYF. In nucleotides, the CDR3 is TGTGCCAGCAGCTTAGTGGGAGATACGCAGTATTTT.

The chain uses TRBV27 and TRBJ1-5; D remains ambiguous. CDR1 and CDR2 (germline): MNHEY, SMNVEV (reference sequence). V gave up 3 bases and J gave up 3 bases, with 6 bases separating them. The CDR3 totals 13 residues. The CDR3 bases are TGTGCCAGCAGTTTTAATTTCAATCAGCCCCAGCATTTT. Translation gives CASSFNFNQPQHF.

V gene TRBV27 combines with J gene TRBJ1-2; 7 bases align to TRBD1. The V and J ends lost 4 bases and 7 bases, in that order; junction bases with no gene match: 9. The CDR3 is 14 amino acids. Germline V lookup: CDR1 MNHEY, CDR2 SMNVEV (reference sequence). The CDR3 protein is CASSSSGGAGGYTF. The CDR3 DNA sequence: TGTGCCAGCAGTTCCTCAGGGGGGGCGGGTGGCTACACCTTC.

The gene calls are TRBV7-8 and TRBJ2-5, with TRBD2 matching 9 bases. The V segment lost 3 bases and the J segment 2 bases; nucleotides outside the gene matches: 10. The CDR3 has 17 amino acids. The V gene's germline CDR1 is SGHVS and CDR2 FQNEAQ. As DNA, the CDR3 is TGTGCCAGCAGCTTCTTGTGGCGGGGGGGCCTTCAAGAGACCCAGTACTTC. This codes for CASSFLWRGGLQETQYF.

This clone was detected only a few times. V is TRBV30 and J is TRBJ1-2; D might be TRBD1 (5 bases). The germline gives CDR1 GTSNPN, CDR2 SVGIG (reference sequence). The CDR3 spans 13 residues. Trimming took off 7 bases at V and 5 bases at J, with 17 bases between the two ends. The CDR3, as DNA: TGTGCCTACCTAGGGACGGGAAGGTATGGCTACACCTTC. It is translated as CAYLGTGRYGYTF. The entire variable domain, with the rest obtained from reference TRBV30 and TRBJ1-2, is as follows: SQTIHQWPATLVQPVGSPLSLECTVEGTSNPNLYWYRQAAGRGLQLLFYSVGIGQISSEVPQNLSASRPQDRQFILSSKKLLLSDSGFYLCAYLGTGRYGYTFGSGTRLTVV.

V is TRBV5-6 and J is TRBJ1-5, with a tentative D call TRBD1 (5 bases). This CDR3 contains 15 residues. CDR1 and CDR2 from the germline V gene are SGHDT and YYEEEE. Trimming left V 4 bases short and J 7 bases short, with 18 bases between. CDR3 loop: CASSSRRWGDQPQHF. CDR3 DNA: TGTGCCAGCAGCAGCAGGAGGTGGGGGGACCAGCCCCAGCATTTT.

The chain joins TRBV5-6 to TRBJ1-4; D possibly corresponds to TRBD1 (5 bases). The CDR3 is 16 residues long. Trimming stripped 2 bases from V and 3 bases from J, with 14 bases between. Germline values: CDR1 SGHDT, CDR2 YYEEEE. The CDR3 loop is CASSFLQARPNEKLFF. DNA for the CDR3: TGTGCCAGCAGCTTTCTACAGGCTAGGCCTAATGAAAAACTGTTTTTT. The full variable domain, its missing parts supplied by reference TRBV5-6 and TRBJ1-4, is DAGVTQSPTHLIKTRGQQVTLRCSPKSGHDTVSWYQQALGQGPQFIFQYYEEEERQRGNFPDRFSGHQFPNYSSELNVNALLLGDSALYLCASSFLQARPNEKLFFGSGTQLSVL.

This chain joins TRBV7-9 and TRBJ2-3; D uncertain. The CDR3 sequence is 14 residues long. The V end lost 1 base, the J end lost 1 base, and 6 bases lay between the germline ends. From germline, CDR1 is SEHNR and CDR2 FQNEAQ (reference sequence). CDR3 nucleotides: TGTGCCAGCAGCTTAGGGCAGCGCACAGATACGCAGTATTTT. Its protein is CASSLGQRTDTQYF.

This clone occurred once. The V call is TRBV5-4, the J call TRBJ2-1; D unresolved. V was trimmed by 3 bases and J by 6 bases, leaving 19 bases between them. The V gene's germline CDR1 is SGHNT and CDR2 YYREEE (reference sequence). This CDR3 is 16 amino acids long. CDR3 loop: CASSSGGLSDVNEQFF. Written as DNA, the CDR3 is TGTGCCAGCAGCTCCGGTGGCTTGTCGGATGTCAATGAGCAGTTCTTC.

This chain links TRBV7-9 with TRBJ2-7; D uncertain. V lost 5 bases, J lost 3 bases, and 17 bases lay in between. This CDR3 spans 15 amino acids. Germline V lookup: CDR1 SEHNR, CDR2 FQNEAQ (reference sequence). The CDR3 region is CASSPTSLSFYEQYF. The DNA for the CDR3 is TGTGCCAGCAGCCCTACATCCCTTTCCTTCTACGAGCAGTACTTC.

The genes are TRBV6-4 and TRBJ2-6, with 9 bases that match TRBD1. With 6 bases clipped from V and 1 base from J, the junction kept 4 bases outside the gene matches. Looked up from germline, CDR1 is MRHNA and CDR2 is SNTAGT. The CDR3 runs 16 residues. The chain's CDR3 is CASSPGQGSGANVLTF. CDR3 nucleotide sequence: TGTGCCAGCAGCCCGGGACAGGGTTCTGGGGCCAACGTCCTGACTTTC.

CDR3 DNA: TGTGCCAGCAGCTTCCCAAGACGGACGGGTGAAAAACTGTTTTTT. Translation gives CASSFPRRTGEKLFF. V gene TRBV7-9 combines with J gene TRBJ1-4; no clear D. V was trimmed by 3 bases and J by 7 bases, leaving 15 bases between them. This CDR3 region has 15 residues. Germline CDR1 is SEHNR and CDR2 is FQNEAQ (reference sequence).

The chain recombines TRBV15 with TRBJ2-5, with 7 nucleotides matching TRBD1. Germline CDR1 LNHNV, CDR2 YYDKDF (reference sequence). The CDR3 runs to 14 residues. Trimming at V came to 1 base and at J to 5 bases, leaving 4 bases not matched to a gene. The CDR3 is CATSRGLGGETQYF. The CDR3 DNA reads TGTGCCACCAGCAGAGGATTAGGGGGCGAGACCCAGTACTTC.

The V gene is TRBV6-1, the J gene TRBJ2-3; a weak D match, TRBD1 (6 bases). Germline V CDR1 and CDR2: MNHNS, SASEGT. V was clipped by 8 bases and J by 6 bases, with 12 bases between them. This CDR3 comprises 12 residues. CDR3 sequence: CASCYQGDTQYF. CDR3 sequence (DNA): TGTGCCAGCTGCTACCAGGGGGATACGCAGTATTTT.

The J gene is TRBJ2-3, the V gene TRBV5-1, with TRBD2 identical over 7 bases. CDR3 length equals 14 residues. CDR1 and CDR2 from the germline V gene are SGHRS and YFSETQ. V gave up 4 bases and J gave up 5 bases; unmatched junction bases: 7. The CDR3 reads CASSPASSGDTQYF. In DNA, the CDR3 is TGCGCCAGCAGCCCCGCCTCTAGCGGAGATACGCAGTATTTT.

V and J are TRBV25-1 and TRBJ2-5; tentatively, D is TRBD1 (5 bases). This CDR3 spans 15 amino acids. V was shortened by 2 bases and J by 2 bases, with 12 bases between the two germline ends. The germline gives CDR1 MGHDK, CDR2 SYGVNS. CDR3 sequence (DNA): TGTGCCAGCAGTGAAGTCAGGGTTGTGCAAGAGACCCAGTACTTC. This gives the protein CASSEVRVVQETQYF.